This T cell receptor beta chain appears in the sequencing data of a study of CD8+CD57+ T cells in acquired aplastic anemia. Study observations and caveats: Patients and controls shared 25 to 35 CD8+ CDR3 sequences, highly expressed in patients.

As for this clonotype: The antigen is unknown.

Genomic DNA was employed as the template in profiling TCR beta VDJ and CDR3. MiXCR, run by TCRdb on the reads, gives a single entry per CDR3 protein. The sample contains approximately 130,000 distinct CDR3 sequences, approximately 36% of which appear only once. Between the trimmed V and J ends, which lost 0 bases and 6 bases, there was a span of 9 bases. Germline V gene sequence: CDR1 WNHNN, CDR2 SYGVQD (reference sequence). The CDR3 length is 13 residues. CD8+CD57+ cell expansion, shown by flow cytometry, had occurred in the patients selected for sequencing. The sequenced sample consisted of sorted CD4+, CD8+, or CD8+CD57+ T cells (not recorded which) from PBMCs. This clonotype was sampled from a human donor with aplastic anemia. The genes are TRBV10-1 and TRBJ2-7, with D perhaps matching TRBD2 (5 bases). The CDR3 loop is CASSESKRAEQYF. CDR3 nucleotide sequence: TGCGCCAGCAGTGAGTCGAAGAGGGCCGAGCAGTACTTC.